The next 19 T cell receptor beta chains were all read from a single sample in a study of immune evolution from preneoplasia to lung adenocarcinoma. The method was immunoSEQ multiplex PCR; TCRdb's version includes in-frame clones alone and lacks a portion of them. Of about 5,000 clones listed, 75% to 85% are singletons. Sequences were obtained from FFPE adjacent normal lung tissue. The receptors here all came from a donor aged 70 or over with lung adenocarcinoma.

This clone has a single count. CDR3 nucleotides: TGTGCCAGCAGCCGCGGGATGTCGGCTTCCTATGGCTACACCTTC. This gives the protein CASSRGMSASYGYTF. This chain links TRBV7-8 with TRBJ1-2, with D hard to call. The CDR3 extends over 15 amino acids. The germline V gene has CDR1 SGHVS and CDR2 FQNEAQ. V gave up 5 bases and J gave up 4 bases, with 17 bases separating them.

This rearrangement joins TRBV19 to TRBJ2-5; D is possibly TRBD1 or TRBD2 (5 bases each). CDR1 is LNHDA and CDR2 is SQIVND in the germline V gene (reference sequence). Trimming took 1 base from V and 5 from J, leaving 11 bases between them. This CDR3 has 14 amino acids. CDR3 region: CASSIGGTGETQYF. As DNA, the CDR3 is TGTGCCAGTAGTATAGGGGGGACGGGTGAGACCCAGTACTTC.

A single count supports this clone. The J gene is TRBJ1-3, the V gene TRBV14; TRBD1 aligns across 7 bases. V lost 7 bases to trimming and J lost 8 bases; unmatched junction nucleotides: 8. CDR1 is SGHDN, CDR2 FVKESK, per germline. The CDR3 is 13 amino acids. The CDR3 region has the DNA TGTGCCAGCACCGGGACAGCGGGGGACACCATATATTTT. This sequence encodes CASTGTAGDTIYF.

This clone was seen only once. This chain uses TRBV6-5 with TRBJ2-7; tentatively, D is TRBD1 or TRBD2 (5 bases each). The CDR3 has 16 amino acids. CDR1 and CDR2 (germline): MNHEY, SVGAGI. The V end lost 4 bases, the J end lost 3 bases, and 19 bases lay between the germline ends. DNA of the CDR3: TGTGCCAGCAGTTCTGAGGGGCATCTGGTCAACTACGAGCAGTACTTC. This gives the protein CASSSEGHLVNYEQYF.

This clone was observed a single time. V usage is TRBV9 and J usage is TRBJ2-1, with D unresolved. Germline values: CDR1 SGDLS, CDR2 YYNGEE. V lost 0 bases, J lost 5 bases, and 15 bases lay in between. This CDR3 comprises 16 residues. This CDR3 reads CASSVGSGPLHNEQFF. The CDR3 bases are TGTGCCAGCAGCGTAGGGTCAGGCCCCCTCCACAATGAGCAGTTCTTC.

The genes are TRBV27 and TRBJ2-5, with 8 nucleotides matching TRBD2. V trimming: 2 bases; J trimming: 5 bases; junction bases outside the gene matches: 4. CDR3 length equals 14 residues. In germline, CDR1 is MNHEY, CDR2 SMNVEV (reference sequence). The CDR3: CASSLRAGEETQYF. As DNA, the CDR3 is TGTGCCAGCAGTTTAAGAGCGGGAGAGGAGACCCAGTACTTC.

This chain joins TRBV28 and TRBJ1-3, with D uncertain. The CDR3 is 16 residues long. CDR1 MDHEN and CDR2 SYDVKM come from the germline V gene. V was pared by 4 bases and J by 0 bases, with 13 bases between. The CDR3: CASSSPGPNSGNTIYF. In nucleotides, the CDR3 is TGTGCCAGCAGTTCCCCCGGTCCGAACTCTGGAAACACCATATATTTT.

This clone has just a few counts. J is TRBJ2-1 and V is TRBV27; D is undetermined. V was pared by 2 bases and J by 3 bases, with 5 bases between. The CDR3 runs to 13 residues. Germline CDR1 is MNHEY and CDR2 is SMNVEV (reference sequence). The CDR3 loop is CASSLNFYNEQFF. For the CDR3, the DNA is TGTGCCAGCAGTTTAAACTTCTACAATGAGCAGTTCTTC.

The CDR3 loop is CASRGVRGRYNEQFF. The CDR3 DNA is TGTGCCAGCCGGGGCGTTCGGGGGAGGTACAATGAGCAGTTCTTC. The V and J genes are TRBV2 and TRBJ2-1, with a possible D match to TRBD2 (6 bases). Germline CDR1 reads SNHLY; CDR2 reads FYNNEI. Between the trimmed V and J ends, which lost 8 bases and 4 bases, there was a span of 18 bases. There are 15 residues in the CDR3.

Only one count was recorded for this clone. V and J are TRBV28 and TRBJ1-2; D not resolved. Trimming removed 4 bases from V and 8 bases from J, with 8 bases in between. The CDR3 sequence is 11 residues long. Per the germline V gene, CDR1 is MDHEN and CDR2 is SYDVKM. CDR3 sequence: CASSSLRGYTF. The CDR3 bases are TGTGCCAGCAGTTCCCTCCGGGGCTACACCTTC.

The J gene is TRBJ2-5, the V gene TRBV11-3; unclear D gene. Germline CDR1 and CDR2: SGHNT and YENEEA. V dropped 1 base and J dropped 0 bases, with 9 bases sitting between them. This CDR3 is 15 amino acids long. DNA of the CDR3: TGTGCCAGCAGCTTAGGTGCCGGCCACCAAGAGACCCAGTACTTC. Translating it yields CASSLGAGHQETQYF.

This chain uses TRBV7-2 with TRBJ2-7; D not resolved. V lost 5 bases and J 6 bases, leaving 17 bases between the germline ends. The CDR3 sequence is 14 residues long. From germline, CDR1 is SGHTA and CDR2 FQGNSA. In DNA, the CDR3 is TGTGCCAGCAGCCCTACAGCGACCGATTTCGAGCAGTACTTC. It specifies CASSPTATDFEQYF.

This clone was seen a handful of times. The chain is built from TRBV25-1 and TRBJ2-1; TRBD2 matches at 12 bases. Looked up from germline, CDR1 is MGHDK and CDR2 is SYGVNS. With V trimmed by 9 bases and J by 0 bases, 9 bases remained unmatched. The CDR3 is 17 residues long. CDR3 DNA: TGTGCCAGTACGCATCTAGCGGGAGGGAGCTCCTACAATGAGCAGTTCTTC. This encodes CASTHLAGGSSYNEQFF.

V and J are TRBV2 and TRBJ2-3; tentatively, D is TRBD1 (5 bases). Germline V gene data show CDR1 as SNHLY and CDR2 as FYNNEI. This CDR3 has 14 residues. With 6 bases removed from V and 2 bases from J, the gap between germline ends came to 12 bases. The CDR3 loop reads CASSSTDLTDTQYF. In DNA form, the CDR3 reads TGTGCCAGCAGCTCGACAGACCTCACAGATACGCAGTATTTT.

The rearrangement uses TRBV27 and TRBJ2-7; 9 bases fit TRBD1. With 5 bases clipped from V and 11 bases from J, the junction kept 7 bases outside the gene matches. The CDR3 contains 12 residues. Germline CDR1 MNHEY, CDR2 SMNVEV (reference sequence). The CDR3 here is CASSKNRGPEYF. The CDR3 DNA follows: TGTGCCAGCAGTAAAAACAGGGGGCCTGAGTACTTC.

The CDR3: CASITQGRRRGYTF. The CDR3 DNA reads TGTGCCAGCATAACCCAGGGCAGGAGGAGAGGCTACACCTTC. The V call is TRBV28, the J call TRBJ1-2, with D possibly being TRBD1 (5 bases). Between the trimmed V and J ends, which lost 7 bases and 8 bases, there was a span of 20 bases. Germline CDR1 MDHEN, CDR2 SYDVKM. The CDR3 consists of 14 residues.

This rearrangement joins TRBV7-9 to TRBJ2-1; TRBD2 agrees at 11 bases. Germline CDR1 and CDR2: SEHNR and FQNEAQ (reference sequence). The V gene end was trimmed by 4 bases and the J gene end by 13 bases; junction bases not matched to a gene: 18. The CDR3 consists of 17 residues. The CDR3 nucleotides are TGTGCCAGCAGCTCAAACCTCCAGACTAGCGGGAAAGGGGCCCAGTTCTTC. It translates to CASSSNLQTSGKGAQFF.

The chain is built from TRBV5-1 and TRBJ1-1; D may be TRBD1 (6 bases). The CDR3 covers 14 residues. Germline values: CDR1 SGHRS, CDR2 YFSETQ. The V gene lost 4 bases and the J gene lost 6 bases, with 16 bases spanning the gap. CDR3 coding DNA: TGCGCCAGCAGCATGGGGGACATGGGCCCTGAAGCTTTCTTT. This sequence encodes CASSMGDMGPEAFF.

The chain has TRBV15 and TRBJ2-1, with 8 bases aligning to TRBD2. The CDR3 loop spans 15 amino acids. Germline V gene data show CDR1 as LNHNV and CDR2 as YYDKDF (reference sequence). With 1 base clipped from V and 3 bases from J, the junction kept 2 bases outside the gene matches. For the CDR3, the DNA is TGTGCCACCAGCAGAGTGACTAGCGACTACAATGAGCAGTTCTTC. Its protein is CATSRVTSDYNEQFF. The full variable domain, in which reference TRBV15 and TRBJ2-1 provide the parts outside the CDR3, is DAMVIQNPRYQVTQFGKPVTLSCSQTLNHNVMYWYQQKSSQAPKLLFHYYDKDFNNEADTPDNFQSRRPNTSFCFLDIRSPGLGDTAMYLCATSRVTSDYNEQFFGPGTRLTVL.